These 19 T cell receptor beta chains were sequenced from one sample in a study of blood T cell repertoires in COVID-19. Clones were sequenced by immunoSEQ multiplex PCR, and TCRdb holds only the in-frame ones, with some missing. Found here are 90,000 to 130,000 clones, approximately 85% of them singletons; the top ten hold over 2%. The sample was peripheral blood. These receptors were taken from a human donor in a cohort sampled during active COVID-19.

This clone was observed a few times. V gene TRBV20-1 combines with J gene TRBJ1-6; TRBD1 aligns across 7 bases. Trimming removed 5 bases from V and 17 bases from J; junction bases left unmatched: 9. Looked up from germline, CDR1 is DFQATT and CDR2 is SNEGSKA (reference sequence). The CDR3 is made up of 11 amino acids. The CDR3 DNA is TGCAGTGCTCCTAGACAGGGTAGCATCCACTTT. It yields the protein CSAPRQGSIHF.

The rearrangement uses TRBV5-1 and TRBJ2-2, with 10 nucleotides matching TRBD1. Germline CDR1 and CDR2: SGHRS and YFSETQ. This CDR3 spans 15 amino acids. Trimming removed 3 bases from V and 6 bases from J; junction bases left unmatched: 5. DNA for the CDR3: TGCGCCAGCAGCTCAGGGACAGGGGTGGCCGGGGAGCTGTTTTTT. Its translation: CASSSGTGVAGELFF.

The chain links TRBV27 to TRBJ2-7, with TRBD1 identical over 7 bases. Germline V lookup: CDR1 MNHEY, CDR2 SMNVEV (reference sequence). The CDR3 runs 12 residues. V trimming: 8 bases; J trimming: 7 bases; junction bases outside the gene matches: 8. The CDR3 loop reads CASRQGTGEQYF. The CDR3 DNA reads TGTGCCAGCCGACAGGGAACCGGGGAGCAGTACTTC.

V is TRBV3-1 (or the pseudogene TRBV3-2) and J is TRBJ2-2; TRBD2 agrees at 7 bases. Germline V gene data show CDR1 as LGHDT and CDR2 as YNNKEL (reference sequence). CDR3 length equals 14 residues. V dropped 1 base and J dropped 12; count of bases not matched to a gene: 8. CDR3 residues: CASSQAPLAVQLFF. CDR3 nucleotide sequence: TGTGCCAGCAGCCAAGCCCCCCTAGCGGTACAGCTGTTTTTT.

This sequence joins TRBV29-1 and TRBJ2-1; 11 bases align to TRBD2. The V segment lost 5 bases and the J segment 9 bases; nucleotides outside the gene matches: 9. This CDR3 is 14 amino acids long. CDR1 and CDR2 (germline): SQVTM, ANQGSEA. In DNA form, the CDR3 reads TGCAGCGTTACGACCGGGACTAGCGGACCTGAGCAGTTCTTC. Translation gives CSVTTGTSGPEQFF.

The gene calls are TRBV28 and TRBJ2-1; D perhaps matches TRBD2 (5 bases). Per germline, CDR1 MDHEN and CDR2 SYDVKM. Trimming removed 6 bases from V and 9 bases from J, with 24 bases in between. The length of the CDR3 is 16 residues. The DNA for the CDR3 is TGTGCCAGCAGCCTGGACTTTTCTCCCACAACAGTTGAGCAGTTCTTC. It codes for CASSLDFSPTTVEQFF.

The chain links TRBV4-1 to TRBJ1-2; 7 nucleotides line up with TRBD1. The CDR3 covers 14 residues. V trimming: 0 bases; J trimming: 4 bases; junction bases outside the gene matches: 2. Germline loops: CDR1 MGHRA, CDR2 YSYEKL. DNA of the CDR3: TGCGCCAGCAGCCAAGAAGGGACAGTCTATGGCTACACCTTC. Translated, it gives CASSQEGTVYGYTF.

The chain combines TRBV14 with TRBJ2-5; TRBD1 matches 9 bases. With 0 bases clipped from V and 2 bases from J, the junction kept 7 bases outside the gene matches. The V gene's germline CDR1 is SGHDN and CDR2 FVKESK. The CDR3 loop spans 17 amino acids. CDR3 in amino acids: CASSQDLGQGWQETQYF. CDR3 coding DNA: TGTGCCAGCAGCCAAGATTTGGGACAGGGATGGCAAGAGACCCAGTACTTC. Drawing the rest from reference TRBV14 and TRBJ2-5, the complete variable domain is EAGVTQFPSHSVIEKGQTVTLRCDPISGHDNLYWYRRVMGKEIKFLLHFVKESKQDESGMPNNRFLAERTGGTYSTLKVQPAELEDSGVYFCASSQDLGQGWQETQYFGPGTRLLVL.

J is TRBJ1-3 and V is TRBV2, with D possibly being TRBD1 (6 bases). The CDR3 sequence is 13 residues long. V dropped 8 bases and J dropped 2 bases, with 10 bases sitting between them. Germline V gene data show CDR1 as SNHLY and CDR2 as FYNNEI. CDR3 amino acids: CASRGGPGNTIYF. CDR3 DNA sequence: TGTGCCAGCCGGGGGGGGCCTGGAAACACCATATATTTT.

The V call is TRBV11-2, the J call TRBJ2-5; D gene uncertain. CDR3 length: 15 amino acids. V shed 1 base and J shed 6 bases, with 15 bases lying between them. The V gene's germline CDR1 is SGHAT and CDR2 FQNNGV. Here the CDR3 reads CASSLVVSNAKTQYF. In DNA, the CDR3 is TGTGCCAGCAGCTTAGTCGTTAGCAACGCGAAGACCCAGTACTTC.

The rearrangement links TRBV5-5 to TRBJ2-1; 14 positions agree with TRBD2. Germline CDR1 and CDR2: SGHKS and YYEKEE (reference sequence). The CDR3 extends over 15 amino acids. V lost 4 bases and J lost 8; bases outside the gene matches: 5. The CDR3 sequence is CASSTGLAGGDEQFF. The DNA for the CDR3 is TGTGCCAGCAGCACCGGACTAGCGGGGGGCGATGAGCAGTTCTTC.

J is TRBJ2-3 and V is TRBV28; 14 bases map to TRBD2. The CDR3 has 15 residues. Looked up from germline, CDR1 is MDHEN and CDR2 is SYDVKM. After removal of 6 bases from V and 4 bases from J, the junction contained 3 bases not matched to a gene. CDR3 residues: CASSRLAGGADTQYF. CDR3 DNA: TGTGCCAGCAGCAGACTAGCGGGGGGGGCAGATACGCAGTATTTT.

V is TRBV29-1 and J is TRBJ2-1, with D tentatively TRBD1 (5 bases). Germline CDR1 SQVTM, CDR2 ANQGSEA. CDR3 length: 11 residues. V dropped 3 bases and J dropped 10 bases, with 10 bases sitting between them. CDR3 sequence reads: CSVDRGEEQFF. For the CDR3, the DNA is TGCAGCGTTGATAGGGGCGAGGAGCAGTTCTTC.

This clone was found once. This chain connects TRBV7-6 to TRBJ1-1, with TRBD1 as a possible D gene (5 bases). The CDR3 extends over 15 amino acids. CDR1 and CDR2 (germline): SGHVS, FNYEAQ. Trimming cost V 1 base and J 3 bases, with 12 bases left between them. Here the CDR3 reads CASSLVEGVDTEAFF. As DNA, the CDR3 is TGTGCCAGCAGCTTAGTAGAAGGGGTGGACACTGAAGCTTTCTTT.

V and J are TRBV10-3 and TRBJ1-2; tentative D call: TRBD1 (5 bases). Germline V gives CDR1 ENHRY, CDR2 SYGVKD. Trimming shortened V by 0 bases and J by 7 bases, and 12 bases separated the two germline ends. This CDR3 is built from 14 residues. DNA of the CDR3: TGTGCCATCAGTGAGTCGACCGGTCAGGGTGGCTACACCTTC. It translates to CAISESTGQGGYTF.

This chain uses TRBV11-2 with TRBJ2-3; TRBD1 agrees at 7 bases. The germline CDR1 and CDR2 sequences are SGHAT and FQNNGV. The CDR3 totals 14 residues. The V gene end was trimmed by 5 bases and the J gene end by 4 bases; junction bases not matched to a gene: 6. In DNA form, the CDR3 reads TGTGCCAGCAGCGCGCCCACAGGGGCAGATACGCAGTATTTT. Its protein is CASSAPTGADTQYF.

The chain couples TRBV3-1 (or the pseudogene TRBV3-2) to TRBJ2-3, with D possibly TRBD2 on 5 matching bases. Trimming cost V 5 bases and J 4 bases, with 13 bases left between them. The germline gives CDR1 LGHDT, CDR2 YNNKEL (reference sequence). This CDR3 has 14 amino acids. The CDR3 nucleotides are TGTGCCAGCAGCTCTCAAGACTATTCAGATACGCAGTATTTT. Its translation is CASSSQDYSDTQYF.

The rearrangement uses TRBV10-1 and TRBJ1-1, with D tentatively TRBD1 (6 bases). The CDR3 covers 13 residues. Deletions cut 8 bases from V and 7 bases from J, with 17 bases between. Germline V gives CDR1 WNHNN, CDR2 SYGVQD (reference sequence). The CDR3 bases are TGCGCCAGCGGGGGCAGGGGAAGGGGTGAAGCTTTCTTT. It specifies CASGGRGRGEAFF.

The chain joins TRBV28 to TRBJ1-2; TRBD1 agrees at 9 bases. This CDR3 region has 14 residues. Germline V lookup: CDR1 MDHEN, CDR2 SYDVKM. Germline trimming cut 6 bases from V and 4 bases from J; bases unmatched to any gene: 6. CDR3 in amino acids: CASSQTGGGYGYTF. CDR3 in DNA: TGTGCCAGCAGCCAAACAGGGGGCGGCTATGGCTACACCTTC.